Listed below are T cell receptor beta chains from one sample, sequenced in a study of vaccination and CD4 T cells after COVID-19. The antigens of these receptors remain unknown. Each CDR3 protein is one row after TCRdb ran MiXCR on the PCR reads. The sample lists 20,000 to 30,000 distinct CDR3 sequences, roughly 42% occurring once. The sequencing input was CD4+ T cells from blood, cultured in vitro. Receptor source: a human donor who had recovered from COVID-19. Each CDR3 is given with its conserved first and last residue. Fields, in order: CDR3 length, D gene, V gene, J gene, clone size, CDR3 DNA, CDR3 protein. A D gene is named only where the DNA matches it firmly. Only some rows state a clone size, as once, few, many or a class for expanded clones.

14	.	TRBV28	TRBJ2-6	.	TGTGCCAGCATGTGGGGAAGTGGGGCCAACGTCCTGACTTTC	CASMWGSGANVLTF
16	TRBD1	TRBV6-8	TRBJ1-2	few	TGTGCCAGCAGTTATCGGGGACAGGGCGGTAGCTATGGCTACACCTTC	CASSYRGQGGSYGYTF
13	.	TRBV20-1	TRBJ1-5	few	TGCAGTGCTAGACCTGACAGGAATCAGCCCCAGCATTTT	CSARPDRNQPQHF
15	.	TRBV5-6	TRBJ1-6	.	TGTGCCAGCAACGTGCAGATTACCTATAATTCACCCCTCCACTTT	CASNVQITYNSPLHF
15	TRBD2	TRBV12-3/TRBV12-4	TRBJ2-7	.	TGTGCCAGCAGTAAAACTAGCGGGAGGGCCTACGAGCAGTACTTC	CASSKTSGRAYEQYF
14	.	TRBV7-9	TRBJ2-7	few	TGTGCCAGCAGCTTAGCGGGAGGAGGCTACGAGCAGTACTTC	CASSLAGGGYEQYF
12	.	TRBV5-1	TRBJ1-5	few	TGCGCCAGCAAGGACGGTAATCAGCCCCAGCATTTT	CASKDGNQPQHF
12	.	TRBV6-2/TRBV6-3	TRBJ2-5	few	TGTGCCAGCAGTTACAGCCAAGAGACCCAGTACTTC	CASSYSQETQYF
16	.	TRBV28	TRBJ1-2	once	TGTGCCAGCAGTTTAGGGGGTGGGGGGGCTAACTATGGCTACACCTTC	CASSLGGGGANYGYTF
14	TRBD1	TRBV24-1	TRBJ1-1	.	TGTGCCACCAGTGATTACAGGGGCGCAGGTTACGCTTTCTTT	CATSDYRGAGYAFF
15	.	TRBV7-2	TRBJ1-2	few	TGTGCCAGCAGCTTAGGAGGCGACGGCAACTATGGCTACACCTTC	CASSLGGDGNYGYTF
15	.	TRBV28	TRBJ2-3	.	TGTGCCACCAATCCGGGACAACTCCTTGAAGGTACGCAGTATTTT	CATNPGQLLEGTQYF
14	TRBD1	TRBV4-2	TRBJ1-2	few	TGTGCCAGCAGCCCGCAGGGGGCGAGGTATGGCTACACCTTC	CASSPQGARYGYTF
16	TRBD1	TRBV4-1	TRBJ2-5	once	TGCGCCAGCAGCCAAGGGCAGGGGGTTACCCAAGAGACCCAGTACTTC	CASSQGQGVTQETQYF
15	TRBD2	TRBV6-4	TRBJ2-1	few	TGTGCCAGCAGCCTAGCGGGAGGGGAAGGCAATGAGCAGTTCTTC	CASSLAGGEGNEQFF
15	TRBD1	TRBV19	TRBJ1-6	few	TGTGCCAGTAGTACTGGGCAGGGGGCTAATTCACCCCTCCACTTT	CASSTGQGANSPLHF